These T cell receptor beta chains were read from a single sample in a study of glioma-infiltrating T cells after dendritic cell vaccination. The assay was immunoSEQ multiplex PCR, and TCRdb's table has in-frame clones only and misses some. The sample holds about 92,000 clones, under 90% seen once. This sample comprised blood, obtained before dendritic cell vaccination. The origin of the receptors is a human donor with glioblastoma. Each CDR3 is given with its conserved first and last residue. The D gene is left open where the match is weak. Clone size is given for some rows only: seen once, a few or many times, or a class if the clone is expanded.

cdr3_aa: CAISEGQGGRDEQFF
cdr3_nt: TGTGCCATCAGTGAGGGACAGGGGGGGCGCGATGAGCAGTTCTTC
j_call: TRBJ2-1
v_call: TRBV10-3
d_call: TRBD1
clone_size: -

cdr3_aa: CASITRATTDTQYF
cdr3_nt: TGTGCCAGCATCACCAGGGCAACGACAGATACGCAGTATTTT
j_call: TRBJ2-3
v_call: TRBV2
d_call: -
clone_size: -

cdr3_aa: CASSYSYYNEQFF
cdr3_nt: TGTGCCAGCAGTTACTCTTACTACAATGAGCAGTTCTTC
j_call: TRBJ2-1
v_call: TRBV6-5
d_call: -
clone_size: -

cdr3_aa: CASSGGTYFQETQYF
cdr3_nt: TGTGCCAGCAGTGGAGGTACCTACTTTCAAGAGACCCAGTACTTC
j_call: TRBJ2-5
v_call: TRBV27
d_call: -
clone_size: -

cdr3_aa: CATSLRTGLGTQYF
cdr3_nt: TGTGCCACCAGCTTACGGACAGGGTTGGGGACCCAGTACTTC
j_call: TRBJ2-5
v_call: TRBV15
d_call: TRBD1
clone_size: -

cdr3_aa: CASSLVIGGGTDTQYF
cdr3_nt: TGCGCCAGCAGCTTGGTTATAGGGGGGGGTACAGATACGCAGTATTTT
j_call: TRBJ2-3
v_call: TRBV5-1
d_call: -
clone_size: -

cdr3_aa: CASSAGLAGAGEQYF
cdr3_nt: TGTGCCAGCAGCGCAGGACTAGCGGGAGCCGGGGAGCAGTACTTC
j_call: TRBJ2-7
v_call: TRBV9
d_call: TRBD2
clone_size: -

cdr3_aa: CASSLVVSYQPQHF
cdr3_nt: TGTGCCAGCAGTCTCGTGGTGAGTTATCAGCCCCAGCATTTT
j_call: TRBJ1-5
v_call: TRBV28
d_call: -
clone_size: -

cdr3_aa: CASSQRTGREQYF
cdr3_nt: TGCGCCAGCAGCCAAAGGACAGGGAGGGAGCAGTACTTC
j_call: TRBJ2-7
v_call: TRBV23-1
d_call: TRBD1
clone_size: few

cdr3_aa: CASSLISGSRYEQYF
cdr3_nt: TGTGCCAGCAGTTTAATTAGCGGGAGTAGGTACGAGCAGTACTTC
j_call: TRBJ2-7
v_call: TRBV28
d_call: TRBD2
clone_size: few

cdr3_aa: CATKSSGGPGDQPQHF
cdr3_nt: TGTGCCACAAAGTCCAGCGGAGGGCCCGGGGATCAGCCCCAGCATTTT
j_call: TRBJ1-5
v_call: TRBV19
d_call: -
clone_size: -

cdr3_aa: CASSLEGTGVYEQYF
cdr3_nt: TGTGCCAGCAGCTTGGAGGGGACAGGGGTCTACGAGCAGTACTTC
j_call: TRBJ2-7
v_call: TRBV5-6
d_call: TRBD1
clone_size: -

cdr3_aa: CASSPWSSSTDTQYF
cdr3_nt: TGTGCCAGCAGTCCCTGGAGCTCGAGCACAGATACGCAGTATTTT
j_call: TRBJ2-3
v_call: TRBV7-9
d_call: -
clone_size: -

cdr3_aa: CASSPERGNTEAFF
cdr3_nt: TGTGCCAGCAGTCCCGAGCGGGGAAACACTGAAGCTTTCTTT
j_call: TRBJ1-1
v_call: TRBV2
d_call: -
clone_size: -

cdr3_aa: CASSPPSWTGELFF
cdr3_nt: TGTGCCAGCTCACCACCGAGCTGGACCGGGGAGCTGTTTTTT
j_call: TRBJ2-2
v_call: TRBV18
d_call: -
clone_size: -

cdr3_aa: CASSLASQETQYF
cdr3_nt: TGCGCCAGCAGCTTGGCTAGCCAAGAGACCCAGTACTTC
j_call: TRBJ2-5
v_call: TRBV5-1
d_call: -
clone_size: -

cdr3_aa: CASSLAPTANEKLFF
cdr3_nt: TGCGCCAGCAGCTTGGCCCCGACAGCGAATGAAAAACTGTTTTTT
j_call: TRBJ1-4
v_call: TRBV5-1
d_call: -
clone_size: -

cdr3_aa: CASSGPQGALREKLFF
cdr3_nt: TGTGCCAGCAGCGGGCCGCAGGGGGCGCTTCGTGAAAAACTGTTTTTT
j_call: TRBJ1-4
v_call: TRBV9
d_call: TRBD1
clone_size: -

cdr3_aa: CASSQDFPGLPVTQYF
cdr3_nt: TGTGCCAGCAGCCAAGATTTTCCAGGACTACCAGTTACGCAGTATTTT
j_call: TRBJ2-3
v_call: TRBV14
d_call: -
clone_size: few

cdr3_aa: CASSLAGGRNEQFF
cdr3_nt: TGTGCCAGCAGCTTAGCGGGAGGGAGGAATGAGCAGTTCTTC
j_call: TRBJ2-1
v_call: TRBV7-3
d_call: TRBD2
clone_size: -

cdr3_aa: CASSPTQGEAFF
cdr3_nt: TGTGCCAGCTCTCCAACTCAGGGTGAAGCTTTCTTT
j_call: TRBJ1-1
v_call: TRBV18
d_call: -
clone_size: -

cdr3_aa: CASRPRAALAQGTDTQYF
cdr3_nt: TGTGCAAGTCGCCCCCGAGCGGCCCTAGCCCAGGGCACAGATACGCAGTATTTT
j_call: TRBJ2-3
v_call: TRBV12-2
d_call: -
clone_size: -

cdr3_aa: CASSSGTRYEQYF
cdr3_nt: TGTGCCAGCAGTAGCGGGACCCGGTACGAGCAGTACTTC
j_call: TRBJ2-7
v_call: TRBV28
d_call: TRBD2
clone_size: once

cdr3_aa: CASSDGTGQGGRKSNSPLHF
cdr3_nt: TGTGCCAGCAGTGACGGTACGGGACAGGGGGGTCGTAAATCCAATTCACCCCTCCACTTT
j_call: TRBJ1-6
v_call: TRBV2
d_call: TRBD1
clone_size: -

cdr3_aa: CASSTDSGTSYEQYF
cdr3_nt: TGTGCCAGCAGTACAGATAGCGGGACCTCCTACGAGCAGTACTTC
j_call: TRBJ2-7
v_call: TRBV6-6
d_call: TRBD2
clone_size: once

cdr3_aa: CASSDGPGTGGRGYTF
cdr3_nt: TGTGCCAGCAGCGACGGCCCCGGGACAGGGGGTCGGGGCTACACCTTC
j_call: TRBJ1-2
v_call: TRBV5-4
d_call: TRBD1
clone_size: -

cdr3_aa: CASSARQAGVEKLFF
cdr3_nt: TGTGCCAGCAGCGCACGACAGGCGGGAGTTGAAAAACTGTTTTTT
j_call: TRBJ1-4
v_call: TRBV7-9
d_call: -
clone_size: -

cdr3_aa: CASPRGTADNEQFF
cdr3_nt: TGTGCCAGCCCTCGGGGGACAGCTGACAATGAGCAGTTCTTC
j_call: TRBJ2-1
v_call: TRBV7-9
d_call: -
clone_size: -

cdr3_aa: CASRVRTGTVYEQYF
cdr3_nt: TGTGCCAGCAGGGTCCGGACAGGGACAGTATACGAGCAGTACTTC
j_call: TRBJ2-7
v_call: TRBV6-5
d_call: TRBD1
clone_size: few

cdr3_aa: CAIGQQETQYF
cdr3_nt: TGTGCCATCGGGCAGCAAGAGACCCAGTACTTC
j_call: TRBJ2-5
v_call: TRBV10-3
d_call: -
clone_size: -

cdr3_aa: CASSPQFAGLNTGELFF
cdr3_nt: TGTGCCAGCAGCCCCCAGTTCGCGGGCCTGAACACCGGGGAGCTGTTTTTT
j_call: TRBJ2-2
v_call: TRBV7-3
d_call: -
clone_size: few

cdr3_aa: CAIRTEGNQPQHF
cdr3_nt: TGTGCCATCAGGACAGAGGGCAATCAGCCCCAGCATTTT
j_call: TRBJ1-5
v_call: TRBV10-3
d_call: -
clone_size: -

cdr3_aa: CASRLAGDPYEQYF
cdr3_nt: TGTGCCAGCAGACTAGCGGGGGACCCCTACGAGCAGTACTTC
j_call: TRBJ2-7
v_call: TRBV13
d_call: TRBD2
clone_size: -

cdr3_aa: CASEQGGGTEAFF
cdr3_nt: TGTGCCAGCGAACAGGGTGGAGGCACTGAAGCTTTCTTT
j_call: TRBJ1-1
v_call: TRBV7-8
d_call: -
clone_size: -

cdr3_aa: CASSLLQGSGNTIYF
cdr3_nt: TGTGCCAGCAGTTTACTCCAGGGCTCTGGAAACACCATATATTTT
j_call: TRBJ1-3
v_call: TRBV28
d_call: -
clone_size: once

cdr3_aa: CASRKGQGQNQPQHF
cdr3_nt: TGTGCCAGCAGGAAGGGACAGGGGCAAAATCAGCCCCAGCATTTT
j_call: TRBJ1-5
v_call: TRBV28
d_call: TRBD1
clone_size: -

cdr3_aa: CASSSASGTAVTEAFF
cdr3_nt: TGTGCCAGCAGTTCTGCTTCCGGGACAGCCGTCACTGAAGCTTTCTTT
j_call: TRBJ1-1
v_call: TRBV7-3
d_call: TRBD1
clone_size: -